Detailed here is one T cell receptor beta chain. This CDR3 has 16 amino acids. CDR1 and CDR2 (germline): MDHEN, SYDVKM. The V end was cut by 3 bases, the J end by 4 bases, with 16 bases between. The sample belongs to a study of shared clonotypes between healthy human individuals. About the research overall: CD4 naive cells filled three plates per donor, CD4 memory three, CD8 naive two and CD8 memory one.

In the authors' workflow: ImmunoSEQ output held junction-only sequences without quality scores, so filtering differed. Some clones are missing from TCRdb's copy, which holds only in-frame ones; the method was immunoSEQ multiplex PCR. V, J and clone size are taken as reported in that table, and D and trimming were inferred from the DNA itself. The table shows 2,500,000 or so clones, with 92% occurring only once. The chain links TRBV28 to TRBJ2-1; D perhaps matches TRBD2 (6 bases). The specimen was naive CD4+ T cells from PBMCs. Specified subset: CD45RA+ positively selected. This TCR derives from a man aged 18 to 30 in good health. Some clones in this sample may be carry-over from other donors' samples. The CDR3 is CASSFSQAGAYNEQFF. The CDR3 region has the DNA TGTGCCAGCAGTTTTAGTCAAGCGGGTGCGTACAATGAGCAGTTCTTC.